This T cell receptor (beta chain) was documented in a study of cytomegalovirus exposure and HLA in healthy donors. The overall study: An analysis done earlier identified 100 million to 140 million unique TCR beta sequences from approximately 180 million T cells.

The V gene's germline CDR1 is LNHDA and CDR2 SQIVND (reference sequence). The CDR3 loop spans 14 amino acids. J lost 4 bases, V lost 5 bases, and 3 bases had no gene match. Findings of the study overall: In a later analysis, a genetic analysis reported fewer productive-TCR N-insertions in an Asian-associated ancestry cluster than the cohort average. Most of the TCR beta V segments (in an earlier analysis) were productive either about 87% or about 30% of the time.

For this clone: Its antigen is unknown.

Primers: 60 Vbeta forward and 13 Jbeta reverse. Repertoires were generated with immunoSEQ multiplex PCR, while TCRdb's copy carries only in-frame clones and drops some. The sample lists some 150,000 clones, roughly 78% seen once, with 3% in the top ten. Sample: PBMCs. The V and J genes are TRBV19 and TRBJ1-5, with 9 bases lining up with TRBD1. This TCR was recovered from a man aged 35 to 55 in good health and CMV-seropositive. The CDR3 here is CASSPGQGNQPQHF. CDR3 sequence (DNA): TGTGCCAGTAGTCCGGGACAGGGTAATCAGCCCCAGCATTTT.